These 9 T cell receptor beta chains share one sample of origin, sequenced in a study of control samples from healthy donors and cancer patients. Generated by immunoSEQ multiplex PCR, the TCRdb table keeps only in-frame clones and is missing some. Seen here are around 20,000 clones, approximately 85% observed once, and the top ten hold over 35%. The sample taken for sequencing was PBMCs. These receptors were collected from a man aged 60-69 years with head and neck cancer.

The chain uses TRBV25-1 and TRBJ1-2; no clear D gene. V lost 5 bases to trimming and J lost 2 bases, with 21 bases between them. The V gene's germline CDR1 is MGHDK and CDR2 SYGVNS. This CDR3 spans 17 amino acids. CDR3 amino acids: CASSSFGAGKSNYGYTF. In DNA form, the CDR3 reads TGTGCCAGCAGTTCATTTGGTGCCGGGAAATCCAACTATGGCTACACCTTC.

V is TRBV3-1 (or the pseudogene TRBV3-2) and J is TRBJ2-3; tentatively, D is TRBD1 (5 bases). Per germline, CDR1 LGHDT and CDR2 YNNKEL (reference sequence). The V and J ends lost 1 base and 0 bases respectively, with 8 bases between them. The CDR3 loop spans 15 amino acids. CDR3 in DNA: TGTGCCAGCAGCCAAGTGGGGCGGAGCACAGATACGCAGTATTTT. Translating gives CASSQVGRSTDTQYF.

The chain employs TRBV12-5 and TRBJ1-5; D possibly corresponds to TRBD1 (6 bases). Trimming cost V 2 bases and J 5 bases, with 7 bases left between them. This CDR3 is built from 13 residues. The germline gives CDR1 LGHNT, CDR2 FRNRAP. CDR3 DNA: TGTGCTAGTGGTTTGAGGGGGGATCAGCCCCAGCATTTT. Residues: CASGLRGDQPQHF.

The CDR3 bases are TGTGCCATCAGTCCAGCAGGGAGGCTAGCGGGAAACACAGATACGCAGTATTTT. Amino acids: CAISPAGRLAGNTDTQYF. The rearrangement links TRBV10-3 to TRBJ2-3, with TRBD2 matching over 9 bases. The CDR3 totals 18 residues. V lost 5 bases and J lost 2; bases outside the gene matches: 14. The germline V gene encodes CDR1 ENHRY and CDR2 SYGVKD.

The genes are TRBV7-2 and TRBJ2-3, with a possible D match to TRBD2 (6 bases). Germline V gene sequence: CDR1 SGHTA, CDR2 FQGNSA. The CDR3 loop spans 11 amino acids. V was cut by 4 bases and J by 11 bases, with 10 bases left in between. CDR3 coding DNA: TGTGCCAGCAGCTCATTTAGCGGGCAGTATTTT. Its protein product is CASSSFSGQYF.

The V call is TRBV2, the J call TRBJ2-4; 8 bases match TRBD1. Looked up from germline, CDR1 is SNHLY and CDR2 is FYNNEI. The CDR3 totals 14 residues. V trimming: 3 bases; J trimming: 9 bases; junction bases outside the gene matches: 7. The CDR3 region is CASSDPGGEVIQYF. CDR3 nucleotide sequence: TGTGCCAGCAGTGATCCAGGGGGCGAGGTCATTCAGTACTTC.

The chain is built from TRBV12-3 or TRBV12-4 and TRBJ1-5, with D tentatively TRBD1 (5 bases). The CDR3 is 13 amino acids. Trimming removed 6 bases from V and 7 bases from J, with 13 bases in between. The CDR3, as DNA: TGTGCCAGCAGCACGGGACCAAACCAGCCCCAGCATTTT. It is translated as CASSTGPNQPQHF.

The chain employs TRBV6-1 and TRBJ2-3; 12 positions agree with TRBD2. Germline assignment: CDR1 MNHNS and CDR2 SASEGT. The CDR3 spans 17 residues. The V and J ends lost 3 bases and 3 bases, in that order; junction bases with no gene match: 7. The CDR3: CASSDRTSGRLTDTQYF. The CDR3 DNA is TGTGCCAGCAGTGACCGAACTAGCGGGAGGTTGACAGATACGCAGTATTTT.

About this clone itself: One base separates it from a far larger clone, so it is likely a read error. The rearrangement uses TRBV7-9 and TRBJ2-3; D remains ambiguous. V was trimmed by 2 bases and J by 2 bases, leaving 2 bases between them. The V gene's germline CDR1 is SEHNR and CDR2 FQNEAQ (reference sequence). This CDR3 is built from 12 residues. The CDR3 region is CASSLLTDTQYF. The CDR3 DNA sequence: TGTGCCAGCAGCTTACTCACAGATACGCAGTATTTT.